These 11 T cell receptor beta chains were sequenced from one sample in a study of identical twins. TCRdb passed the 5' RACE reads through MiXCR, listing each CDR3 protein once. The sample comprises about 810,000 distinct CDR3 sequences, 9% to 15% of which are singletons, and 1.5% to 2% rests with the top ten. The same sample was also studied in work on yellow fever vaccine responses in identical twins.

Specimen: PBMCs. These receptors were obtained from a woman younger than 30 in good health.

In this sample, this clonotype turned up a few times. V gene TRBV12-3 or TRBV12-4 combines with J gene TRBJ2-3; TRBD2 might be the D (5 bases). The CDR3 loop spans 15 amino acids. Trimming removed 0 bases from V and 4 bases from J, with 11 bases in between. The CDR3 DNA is TGTGCCAGCAGTTTAGCGGGTGGCGGGTCAGATACGCAGTATTTT. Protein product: CASSLAGGGSDTQYF.

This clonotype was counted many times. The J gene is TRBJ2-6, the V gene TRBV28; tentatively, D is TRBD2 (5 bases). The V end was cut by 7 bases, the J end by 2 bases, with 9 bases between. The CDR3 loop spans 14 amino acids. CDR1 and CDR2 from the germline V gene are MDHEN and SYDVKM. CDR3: CASISAAGANVLTF. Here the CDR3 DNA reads TGTGCCAGCATTAGCGCAGCTGGGGCCAACGTCCTGACTTTC.

The CDR3 spells CASSLAGGAGQETQYF. Here the CDR3 DNA reads TGTGCCAGCAGCTTAGCTGGGGGGGCAGGGCAGGAGACCCAGTACTTC. The chain combines TRBV7-6 with TRBJ2-5, with a possible D match to TRBD2 (7 bases). The V gene's germline CDR1 is SGHVS and CDR2 FNYEAQ. The CDR3 runs to 16 residues. Trimming took 0 bases from V and 5 from J, leaving 16 bases between them.

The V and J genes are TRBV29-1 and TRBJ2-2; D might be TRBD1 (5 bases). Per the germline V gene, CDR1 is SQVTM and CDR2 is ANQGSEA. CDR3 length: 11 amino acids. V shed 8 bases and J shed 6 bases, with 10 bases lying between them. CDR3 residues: CSSRVSGELFF. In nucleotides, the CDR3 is TGCAGCTCCAGGGTATCCGGGGAGCTGTTTTTT.

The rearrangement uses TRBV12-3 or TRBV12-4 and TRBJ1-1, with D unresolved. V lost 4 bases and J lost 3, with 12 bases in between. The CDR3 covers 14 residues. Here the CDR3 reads CASSSPRVHTEAFF. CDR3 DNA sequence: TGTGCCAGCAGTTCCCCCCGGGTACACACTGAAGCTTTCTTT.

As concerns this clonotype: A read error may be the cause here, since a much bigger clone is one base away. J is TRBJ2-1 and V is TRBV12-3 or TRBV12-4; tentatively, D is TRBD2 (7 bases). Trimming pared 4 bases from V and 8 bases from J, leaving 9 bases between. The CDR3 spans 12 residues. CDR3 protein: CASSWGGYEQFF. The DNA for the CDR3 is TGTGCCAGCAGTTGGGGGGGCTATGAGCAGTTCTTC.

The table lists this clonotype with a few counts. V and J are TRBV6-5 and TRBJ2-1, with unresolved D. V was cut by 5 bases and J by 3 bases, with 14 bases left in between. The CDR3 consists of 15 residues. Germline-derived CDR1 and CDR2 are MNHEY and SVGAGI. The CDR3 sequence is CASSLDSYRYNEQFF. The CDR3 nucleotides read TGTGCCAGCAGTCTCGACTCCTACCGCTACAATGAGCAGTTCTTC.

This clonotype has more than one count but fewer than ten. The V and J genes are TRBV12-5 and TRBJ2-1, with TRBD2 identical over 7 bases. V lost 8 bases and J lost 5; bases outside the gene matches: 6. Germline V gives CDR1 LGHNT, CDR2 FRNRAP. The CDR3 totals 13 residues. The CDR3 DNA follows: TGTGCTAGTAGCGGGAAACTACACAATGAGCAGTTCTTC. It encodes CASSGKLHNEQFF. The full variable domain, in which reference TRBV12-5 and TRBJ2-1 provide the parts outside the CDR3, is DARVTQTPRHKVTEMGQEVTMRCQPILGHNTVFWYRQTMMQGLELLAYFRNRAPLDDSGMPKDRFSAEMPDATLATLKIQPSEPRDSAVYFCASSGKLHNEQFFGPGTRLTVL.

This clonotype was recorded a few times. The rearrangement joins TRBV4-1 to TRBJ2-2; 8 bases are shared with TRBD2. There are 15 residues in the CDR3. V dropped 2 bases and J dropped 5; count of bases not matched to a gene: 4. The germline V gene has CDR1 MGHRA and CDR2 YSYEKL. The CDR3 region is CASSQTGGRTGELFF. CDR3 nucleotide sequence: TGCGCCAGCAGCCAAACGGGGGGGCGTACCGGGGAGCTGTTTTTT.

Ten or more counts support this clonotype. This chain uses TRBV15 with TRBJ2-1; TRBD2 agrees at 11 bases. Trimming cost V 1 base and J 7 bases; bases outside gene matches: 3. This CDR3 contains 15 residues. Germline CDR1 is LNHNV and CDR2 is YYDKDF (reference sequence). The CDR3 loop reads CATSRVLAGGNEQFF. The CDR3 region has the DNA TGTGCCACCAGCAGAGTTCTAGCGGGAGGTAATGAGCAGTTCTTC.

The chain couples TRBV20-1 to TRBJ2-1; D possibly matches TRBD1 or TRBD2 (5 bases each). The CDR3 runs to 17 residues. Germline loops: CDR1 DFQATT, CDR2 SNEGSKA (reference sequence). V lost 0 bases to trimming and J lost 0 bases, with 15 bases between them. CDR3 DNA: TGCAGTGCTAGAGATCGGGGCTATGAAAGCTCCTACAATGAGCAGTTCTTC. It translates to CSARDRGYESSYNEQFF.